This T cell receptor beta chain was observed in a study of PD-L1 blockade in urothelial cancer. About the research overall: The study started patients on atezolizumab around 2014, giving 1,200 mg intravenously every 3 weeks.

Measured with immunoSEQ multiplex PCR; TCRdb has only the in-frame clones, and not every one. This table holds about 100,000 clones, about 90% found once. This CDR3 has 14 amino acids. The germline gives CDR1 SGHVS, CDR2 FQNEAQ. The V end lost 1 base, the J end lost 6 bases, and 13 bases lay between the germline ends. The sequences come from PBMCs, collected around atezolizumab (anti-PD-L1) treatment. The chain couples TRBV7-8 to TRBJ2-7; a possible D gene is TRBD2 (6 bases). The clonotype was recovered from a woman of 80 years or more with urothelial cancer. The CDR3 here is CASSLGQASVEQYF. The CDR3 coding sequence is TGTGCCAGCAGCTTAGGGCAGGCTAGCGTCGAGCAGTACTTC.